What follows describes a single T cell receptor (beta chain). The data originate from a study of blood T cell repertoires in COVID-19. Sequencing was performed with immunoSEQ multiplex PCR; in TCRdb, only in-frame clones are kept and a portion is missing. The table includes a few hundred thousand clones, around 90% detected once. Source material: peripheral blood. The TCR originated in a woman aged 45-65 years who had recovered from COVID-19.

CDR3 in amino acids: CASSLTGVGNQPQHF. The CDR3 DNA follows: TGTGCCAGCAGTTTGACGGGGGTGGGGAATCAGCCCCAGCATTTT. The gene calls are TRBV28 and TRBJ1-5; TRBD1 is a possible D gene (5 bases). From germline, CDR1 is MDHEN and CDR2 SYDVKM. CDR3 length equals 15 residues. Deletions cut 3 bases from V and 4 bases from J, with 13 bases between.